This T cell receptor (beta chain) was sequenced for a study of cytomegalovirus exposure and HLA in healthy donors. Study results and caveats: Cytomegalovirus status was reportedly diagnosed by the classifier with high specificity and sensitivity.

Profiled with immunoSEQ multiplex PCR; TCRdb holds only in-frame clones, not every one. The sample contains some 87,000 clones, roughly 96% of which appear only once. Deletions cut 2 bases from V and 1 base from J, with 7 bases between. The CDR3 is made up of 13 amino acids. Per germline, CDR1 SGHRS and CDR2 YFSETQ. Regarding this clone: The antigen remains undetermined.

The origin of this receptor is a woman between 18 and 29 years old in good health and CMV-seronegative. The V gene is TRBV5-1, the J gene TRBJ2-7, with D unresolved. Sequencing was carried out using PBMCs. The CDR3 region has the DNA TGCGCCAGCAGCTTCCCTAATTCCTACGAGCAGTACTTC. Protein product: CASSFPNSYEQYF.